The rows below give T cell receptor beta chains drawn from one sample of a study of T-cell memory formation after mild COVID-19. MiXCR, run by TCRdb on the 5' RACE reads, gives a single entry per CDR3 protein. The sample holds 350,000 to 500,000 distinct CDR3 sequences; more than 15% are singletons and the top ten take around a fifth. Source material: PBMCs or a T cell subset sorted from them (not recorded which). The origin of the receptors is a man aged 18 to 29 who had mild COVID-19 (a few samples of this study predate the infection). Cell type and time point are not known. The CDR3 runs from the conserved cysteine through the conserved F or W. The D gene is left open where the match is weak. Where a row states a size, it is once, few, many or the class of an expanded clone; other rows omit it.

cdr3_aa cdr3_nt j_call v_call clone_size d_call
CASSLAGDSYNEQFF TGCGCCAGCAGCTTGGCCGGGGACTCCTACAATGAGCAGTTCTTC TRBJ2-1 TRBV5-1 many .
CSAARTAQETQYF TGCAGTGCTGCCCGGACAGCCCAAGAGACCCAGTACTTC TRBJ2-5 TRBV20-1 few .
CSARNSNYGYTF TGCAGTGCTAGGAACAGCAACTATGGCTACACCTTC TRBJ1-2 TRBV20-1 once .
CASSWGYKTRDRALDGYTF TGCGCCAGCAGCTGGGGATACAAGACCCGGGACAGGGCTTTGGATGGCTACACCTTC TRBJ1-2 TRBV5-1 . TRBD1
CASSPRGKADTQYF TGTGCCAGCAGCCCCAGGGGAAAGGCAGATACGCAGTATTTT TRBJ2-3 TRBV12-3/TRBV12-4 few .
CASRAGSLAEQFF TGTGCCAGCAGGGCCGGGAGCCTGGCGGAGCAGTTCTTC TRBJ2-1 TRBV6-2/TRBV6-3 . .
CASSQVASGGADTQYF TGCGCCAGCAGCCAAGTGGCTAGCGGGGGGGCAGATACGCAGTATTTT TRBJ2-3 TRBV4-3 many TRBD2
CSARDATNTEFF TGCAGTGCTAGAGACGCTACTAACACGGAGTTCTTC TRBJ2-1 TRBV20-1 few .
CASSKVTGLSGNTIYF TGTGCCAGCAGCAAAGTAACAGGTCTCTCTGGAAACACCATATATTTT TRBJ1-3 TRBV21-1 . .
CASSPTGAAEQFF TGTGCCAGCAGCCCTACAGGGGCTGCTGAGCAGTTCTTC TRBJ2-1 TRBV3-1 few TRBD1
CASRGASYNEQFF TGTGCCAGCAGAGGGGCCTCCTACAATGAGCAGTTCTTC TRBJ2-1 TRBV25-1 few .
CASSYSERGYTF TGTGCCAGCAGCTACTCCGAACGGGGCTACACCTTC TRBJ1-2 TRBV5-5 many .
CASSWSGTHDTGELFF TGTGCCAGCAGCTGGTCCGGGACGCATGACACCGGGGAGCTGTTTTTT TRBJ2-2 TRBV7-8 few .
CASRESADDQPQHF TGCGCCAGCAGAGAGTCGGCAGACGATCAGCCCCAGCATTTT TRBJ1-5 TRBV5-1 many .
CASSVTGTDTGELFF TGCGCCAGCAGCGTAACCGGGACTGACACCGGGGAGCTGTTTTTT TRBJ2-2 TRBV5-1 few .
CASRSGAVPDTQYF TGTGCCAGTAGATCGGGAGCCGTCCCAGATACGCAGTATTTT TRBJ2-3 TRBV19 few .
CASSPLGDGYTF TGTGCCAGCAGCCCGTTAGGGGATGGCTACACCTTC TRBJ1-2 TRBV14 . .
CASRKAVGTQYF TGTGCCAGCAGGAAGGCGGTGGGTACGCAGTATTTT TRBJ2-3 TRBV27 . .
CASSLVGRGIGDEKLFF TGTGCCAGCAGCTTAGTTGGCAGGGGAATTGGCGATGAAAAACTGTTTTTT TRBJ1-4 TRBV7-2 . .
CASSHGTGGNEQFF TGCGCCAGCAGCCACGGGACAGGGGGCAATGAGCAGTTCTTC TRBJ2-1 TRBV4-3 few TRBD1
CASTLGRNTEAFF TGTGCCAGCACCCTTGGTCGGAACACTGAAGCTTTCTTT TRBJ1-1 TRBV7-9 few .
CASSSGLNQLTDTQYF TGCGCCAGCAGCTCGGGGTTGAATCAACTCACAGATACGCAGTATTTT TRBJ2-3 TRBV5-1 . .
CASSQSWGYTF TGTGCCAGCAGTCAAAGCTGGGGCTACACCTTC TRBJ1-2 TRBV12-3/TRBV12-4 few .
CASSSSPGQKYQETQYF TGTGCCAGCAGTTCGAGTCCGGGACAGAAGTACCAAGAGACCCAGTACTTC TRBJ2-5 TRBV6-6 few TRBD1
CSARELAGGHTYNEQFF TGCAGTGCTAGAGAGCTAGCGGGGGGCCATACCTACAATGAGCAGTTCTTC TRBJ2-1 TRBV20-1 many TRBD2
CASSLEHPWTSGGGFLDEQFF TGTGCCAGCAGCTTAGAACACCCTTGGACTAGCGGGGGGGGTTTTCTCGATGAGCAGTTCTTC TRBJ2-1 TRBV7-2 medium-sized TRBD2
CASSLGQAEETQYF TGCGCCAGCAGCCTCGGACAGGCGGAAGAGACCCAGTACTTC TRBJ2-5 TRBV5-1 . TRBD1
CASSFQQGSEAFF TGTGCCAGCAGTTTCCAACAGGGTTCTGAAGCTTTCTTT TRBJ1-1 TRBV27 . .
CSALLLLTSNQPQHF TGCAGCGCCCTCCTGCTTCTTACTAGCAATCAGCCCCAGCATTTT TRBJ1-5 TRBV29-1 few .
CATLGTPRTYGYTF TGTGCCACCCTAGGGACACCCCGGACTTATGGCTACACCTTC TRBJ1-2 TRBV28 few .
CASSYVGVYPNQPQHF TGTGCCAGCAGTTACGTCGGGGTTTACCCCAATCAGCCCCAGCATTTT TRBJ1-5 TRBV6-2/TRBV6-3 . .
CASSLASSGTDTQYF TGTGCCAGCAGTCTCGCGTCTAGCGGAACAGATACGCAGTATTTT TRBJ2-3 TRBV28 . TRBD2
CASSLAGNGYEQYF TGTGCCAGCAGTCTCGCGGGGAATGGATACGAGCAGTACTTC TRBJ2-7 TRBV12-3/TRBV12-4 few .
CASSLGPSYPSNYGYTF TGCGCCAGCAGCTTGGGGCCCTCCTACCCCTCGAACTATGGCTACACCTTC TRBJ1-2 TRBV5-1 few .
CASSSRLLAGYGYTF TGTGCCAGCAGTTCGCGGTTGTTAGCGGGCTATGGCTACACCTTC TRBJ1-2 TRBV12-3/TRBV12-4 many .
CASRMYTGNQPQHF TGTGCCAGCAGGATGTATACAGGGAATCAGCCCCAGCATTTT TRBJ1-5 TRBV6-1 . .
CASTYGGGIDTGELFF TGTGCCAGCACCTACGGAGGGGGTATTGACACCGGGGAGCTGTTTTTT TRBJ2-2 TRBV6-5 few .
CASSLAPLHWGGSGTGELFF TGCGCCAGCAGCTTGGCCCCCCTGCACTGGGGCGGGTCTGGAACCGGGGAGCTGTTTTTT TRBJ2-2 TRBV5-1 . .
CASGLGYPTEAFF TGTGCTAGTGGTTTGGGTTATCCCACTGAAGCTTTCTTT TRBJ1-1 TRBV12-5 . .
CASSYPLDRVGAKTQYF TGTGCCAGCAGTTACCCGTTGGACAGGGTAGGGGCAAAGACCCAGTACTTC TRBJ2-5 TRBV6-2/TRBV6-3 few TRBD1
CASSEWYRVRGETQYF TGTGCCAGCAGTGAATGGTATAGGGTAAGGGGGGAGACCCAGTACTTC TRBJ2-5 TRBV28 few .
CASSPIQAGQSTDTQYF TGTGCCAGCTCACCGATTCAAGCAGGCCAAAGCACAGATACGCAGTATTTT TRBJ2-3 TRBV18 few .
CASSKDRDGYTF TGTGCCAGCAGCAAGGACAGGGATGGCTACACCTTC TRBJ1-2 TRBV5-5 . TRBD1
CASSSSGTRYAIF TGTGCCAGCAGTTCATCCGGGACACGTTACGCGATCTTC TRBJ2-1 TRBV28 . .
CAITGLAGNGELFF TGTGCCATCACTGGACTAGCGGGGAACGGGGAGCTGTTTTTT TRBJ2-2 TRBV10-3 few TRBD2
CASSPKRVPNQPQHF TGTGCCAGCAGCCCAAAACGGGTTCCCAATCAGCCCCAGCATTTT TRBJ1-5 TRBV7-8 . .
CASSSHGTGYNEQFF TGTGCCAGCAGTTCGCACGGGACAGGTTACAATGAGCAGTTCTTC TRBJ2-1 TRBV7-9 . TRBD1
CSVRISLAGDNEQFF TGCAGCGTTAGGATCAGCCTAGCGGGGGACAATGAGCAGTTCTTC TRBJ2-1 TRBV29-1 . TRBD2
CAISESKTDTQYF TGTGCCATCAGTGAGTCGAAGACAGATACGCAGTATTTT TRBJ2-3 TRBV10-3 few .
CASSYSSGSSYNEQFF TGTGCCAGCAGTTACTCCTCGGGTTCCTCCTACAATGAGCAGTTCTTC TRBJ2-1 TRBV6-6 few .
CASSPKRGGREPQETQYF TGTGCCAGCAGCCCCAAGAGGGGAGGTCGCGAACCACAAGAGACCCAGTACTTC TRBJ2-5 TRBV7-9 few .
CASSPLGGEQYF TGCGCCAGCAGCCCCCTGGGGGGGGAGCAGTACTTC TRBJ2-7 TRBV5-1 . TRBD2